Listed below are T cell receptor beta chains from one sample, sequenced in a study of CD8 T cells in Susac syndrome. TCRdb redid the calling of the immunoSEQ multiplex PCR reads with MiXCR, one entry per CDR3 protein. The table shows about 180,000 distinct CDR3 sequences, with roughly 95% occurring only once. Source material: CD8+ T cells from PBMCs. Source of these receptors: a human donor with multiple sclerosis. Both conserved end residues are part of each CDR3. A D gene is named only where the DNA matches it firmly. The size of a clone is reported for some rows only, either as once, few or many, or as a class for expanded clones.

clone size: NA
J gene: TRBJ2-2
V gene: TRBV29-1
D gene: NA
CDR3 DNA: TGCAGCGTCCCCACAGGGTCCGGGGAGCTGTTTTTT
CDR3 protein: CSVPTGSGELFF

clone size: NA
J gene: TRBJ1-2
V gene: TRBV28
D gene: TRBD1
CDR3 DNA: TGTGCCAGCAGCGGACAGGGAGTCCACTATGGCTACACCTTC
CDR3 protein: CASSGQGVHYGYTF

clone size: NA
J gene: TRBJ1-2
V gene: TRBV4-1
D gene: NA
CDR3 DNA: TGCGCCAGCAGCCAAGATCTTTGGAGGGACGTTAATGGCTACACCTTC
CDR3 protein: CASSQDLWRDVNGYTF

clone size: NA
J gene: TRBJ2-7
V gene: TRBV28
D gene: NA
CDR3 DNA: TGTGCCAGCAGTCTTTATTCAGGGGGGCGAGGGGACTACGAGCAGTACTTC
CDR3 protein: CASSLYSGGRGDYEQYF

clone size: once
J gene: TRBJ2-1
V gene: TRBV30
D gene: TRBD1
CDR3 DNA: TGTGCCTCGATCGGACAGGGAGGCAATGAGCAGTTCTTC
CDR3 protein: CASIGQGGNEQFF

clone size: NA
J gene: TRBJ2-1
V gene: TRBV30
D gene: NA
CDR3 DNA: TGTGCCTGGAGTGTTCACCACAATGAGCAGTTCTTC
CDR3 protein: CAWSVHHNEQFF

clone size: NA
J gene: TRBJ2-3
V gene: TRBV27
D gene: NA
CDR3 DNA: TGTGCCAGCAGTTTGGGTAATACGCAGTATTTT
CDR3 protein: CASSLGNTQYF

clone size: NA
J gene: TRBJ1-2
V gene: TRBV14
D gene: NA
CDR3 DNA: TGTGCCAGCAGCCAAGAGGCACAGCGCCTCTATGGCTACACCTTC
CDR3 protein: CASSQEAQRLYGYTF

clone size: NA
J gene: TRBJ2-5
V gene: TRBV24-1
D gene: NA
CDR3 DNA: TGTGCCACCAGTGTCCCAGGCATGGAGACCCAGTACTTC
CDR3 protein: CATSVPGMETQYF

clone size: NA
J gene: TRBJ2-6
V gene: TRBV28
D gene: NA
CDR3 DNA: TGTGCCAGCAGGGGACCGGGACTCATTAGCAATCAACGGGCCAACGTCCTGACTTTC
CDR3 protein: CASRGPGLISNQRANVLTF

clone size: NA
J gene: TRBJ1-1
V gene: TRBV5-6
D gene: NA
CDR3 DNA: TGTGCCAGCAGCCCCACCCCAGGGGATCACACTGAAGCTTTCTTT
CDR3 protein: CASSPTPGDHTEAFF

clone size: NA
J gene: TRBJ2-2
V gene: TRBV29-1
D gene: TRBD2
CDR3 DNA: TGCAGCGTGGTCGGCCTAGCGGATGAAAACTTGAACACCGGGGAGCTGTTTTTT
CDR3 protein: CSVVGLADENLNTGELFF

clone size: NA
J gene: TRBJ1-5
V gene: TRBV23-1
D gene: NA
CDR3 DNA: TGCGCCAGCAGTCAACAGTTACAGAATAGCAATCAGCCCCAGCATTTT
CDR3 protein: CASSQQLQNSNQPQHF

clone size: once
J gene: TRBJ1-1
V gene: TRBV20-1
D gene: TRBD1
CDR3 DNA: TGCAGTGCTAAAATCCGGGACAGGGTTGAAGCTTTCTTT
CDR3 protein: CSAKIRDRVEAFF

clone size: once
J gene: TRBJ1-6
V gene: TRBV7-3
D gene: NA
CDR3 DNA: TGTGCCAGCAGCTTGGGGGCATCGAATTCACCCCTCCACTTT
CDR3 protein: CASSLGASNSPLHF

clone size: NA
J gene: TRBJ2-3
V gene: TRBV27
D gene: NA
CDR3 DNA: TGTGCCAGCAGTATCGGTCGGACAGATACGCAGTATTTT
CDR3 protein: CASSIGRTDTQYF

clone size: NA
J gene: TRBJ1-1
V gene: TRBV13
D gene: NA
CDR3 DNA: TGTGCCAGCAGCTCGCCGGGTGTACACACTGAAGCTTTCTTT
CDR3 protein: CASSSPGVHTEAFF

clone size: NA
J gene: TRBJ2-3
V gene: TRBV7-2
D gene: NA
CDR3 DNA: TGTGCCAGCAGCTTAACCACTGTAAGGTTGGGCACAGATACGCAGTATTTT
CDR3 protein: CASSLTTVRLGTDTQYF

clone size: few
J gene: TRBJ2-7
V gene: TRBV5-1
D gene: TRBD2
CDR3 DNA: TGCGCCAGCAGCTGGACTAGCGCAAGCTCCTACGAGCAGTACTTC
CDR3 protein: CASSWTSASSYEQYF

clone size: NA
J gene: TRBJ2-7
V gene: TRBV4-1
D gene: TRBD2
CDR3 DNA: TGCGCCAGCAGCCAAGGGGGACTAGCGCCCTACGAGCAGTACTTC
CDR3 protein: CASSQGGLAPYEQYF

clone size: NA
J gene: TRBJ2-4
V gene: TRBV12-5
D gene: NA
CDR3 DNA: TGTGCTAGTGCCCTGTCCCAGAACGCTCAGTACTTC
CDR3 protein: CASALSQNAQYF

clone size: NA
J gene: TRBJ2-3
V gene: TRBV6-5
D gene: NA
CDR3 DNA: TGTGCCAGCAGTTACTCAGCCCTATACGCAGATACGCAGTATTTT
CDR3 protein: CASSYSALYADTQYF

clone size: NA
J gene: TRBJ2-7
V gene: TRBV20-1
D gene: TRBD2
CDR3 DNA: TGCAGTGCTAGAGATCAGGGGGCCGGGACTAGCGGCTACGAGCAGTACTTC
CDR3 protein: CSARDQGAGTSGYEQYF

clone size: NA
J gene: TRBJ1-5
V gene: TRBV28
D gene: NA
CDR3 DNA: TGTGCCACAGGGGTATACGATCAGCCCCAGCATTTT
CDR3 protein: CATGVYDQPQHF

clone size: NA
J gene: TRBJ2-3
V gene: TRBV1
D gene: NA
CDR3 DNA: TGCACCAGCAGCCAAGGGATAGGCCCGCAGTATTTT
CDR3 protein: CTSSQGIGPQYF